Listed below are T cell receptor beta chains from one sample, sequenced in a study of CD8 T cells in Susac syndrome. A single record per CDR3 protein comes from TCRdb applying MiXCR to the immunoSEQ multiplex PCR reads. The data show around 300,000 distinct CDR3 sequences, just over 90% seen once. The sample comprised CD4+ T cells from PBMCs. These receptors were taken from a human donor with multiple sclerosis. CDR3s include the opening cysteine and the closing phenylalanine or tryptophan. The D gene is left open where the match is weak. A clone size is listed for some rows: how often the clone was seen (once, few, many), or a class if it is expanded.

j_gene: TRBJ1-1
d_gene: .
v_gene: TRBV20-1
abundance: .
CDR3aa: CSARPGGGTATAFF
CDR3nt: TGCAGTGCTAGACCTGGTGGGGGTACGGCAACAGCTTTCTTT

j_gene: TRBJ1-1
d_gene: .
v_gene: TRBV6-6
abundance: .
CDR3aa: CAAPTGDGNTEAFF
CDR3nt: TGTGCCGCCCCCACGGGGGATGGAAACACTGAAGCTTTCTTT

j_gene: TRBJ2-2
d_gene: TRBD2
v_gene: TRBV30
abundance: .
CDR3aa: CAWKNSGRRNTGELFF
CDR3nt: TGTGCCTGGAAGAATAGCGGGAGGAGGAACACCGGGGAGCTGTTTTTT

j_gene: TRBJ2-2
d_gene: TRBD1
v_gene: TRBV30
abundance: .
CDR3aa: CAWSNRGRTGELFF
CDR3nt: TGTGCCTGGAGCAACAGGGGGCGGACCGGGGAGCTGTTTTTT

j_gene: TRBJ1-2
d_gene: TRBD1
v_gene: TRBV30
abundance: .
CDR3aa: CAWSPDRGFYGYTF
CDR3nt: TGTGCCTGGAGTCCCGACAGGGGGTTCTATGGCTACACCTTC

j_gene: TRBJ2-7
d_gene: .
v_gene: TRBV6-5
abundance: few
CDR3aa: CASRGVAAVSYEQYF
CDR3nt: TGTGCCAGCAGAGGGGTTGCGGCAGTCTCCTACGAGCAGTACTTC

j_gene: TRBJ1-4
d_gene: .
v_gene: TRBV2
abundance: .
CDR3aa: CASRIGIGFMNEKLFF
CDR3nt: TGTGCCAGCAGGATAGGAATAGGGTTTATGAATGAAAAACTGTTTTTT

j_gene: TRBJ2-7
d_gene: TRBD2
v_gene: TRBV7-2
abundance: .
CDR3aa: CASSVRRGDYEQYF
CDR3nt: TGTGCCAGCAGCGTCCGGCGGGGGGACTACGAGCAGTACTTC

j_gene: TRBJ2-1
d_gene: .
v_gene: TRBV2
abundance: once
CDR3aa: CASSEALRGQMLSFGNEQFF
CDR3nt: TGTGCCAGCAGTGAAGCGCTTCGGGGACAAATGCTCTCTTTTGGGAATGAGCAGTTCTTC

j_gene: TRBJ2-7
d_gene: TRBD2
v_gene: TRBV18
abundance: .
CDR3aa: CASSPRLAGGSAHYEQYF
CDR3nt: TGTGCCAGCTCACCACGACTAGCGGGGGGTTCCGCTCACTACGAGCAGTACTTC

j_gene: TRBJ1-2
d_gene: .
v_gene: TRBV3-1
abundance: .
CDR3aa: CASSQDLQGGLYGYTF
CDR3nt: TGTGCCAGCAGCCAAGATTTACAGGGAGGACTCTATGGCTACACCTTC

j_gene: TRBJ1-1
d_gene: .
v_gene: TRBV4-3
abundance: .
CDR3aa: CASSQGTRTGNTEAFF
CDR3nt: TGCGCCAGCAGCCAAGGCACCCGAACAGGGAACACTGAAGCTTTCTTT

j_gene: TRBJ1-1
d_gene: .
v_gene: TRBV20-1
abundance: .
CDR3aa: CSAPPLGRTEAFF
CDR3nt: TGCAGTGCTCCCCCTTTAGGCAGAACTGAAGCTTTCTTT

j_gene: TRBJ2-7
d_gene: TRBD2
v_gene: TRBV7-9
abundance: .
CDR3aa: CASSLERTRGGEQYF
CDR3nt: TGTGCCAGCAGCTTAGAAAGGACTCGGGGGGGAGAGCAGTACTTC

j_gene: TRBJ1-4
d_gene: .
v_gene: TRBV24-1
abundance: .
CDR3aa: CATSEGLGRGDEKLFF
CDR3nt: TGTGCCACCAGTGAAGGTTTGGGAAGGGGCGATGAAAAACTGTTTTTT

j_gene: TRBJ1-2
d_gene: TRBD1
v_gene: TRBV20-1
abundance: .
CDR3aa: CSARSIQGETSNYGYTF
CDR3nt: TGCAGTGCTAGGTCGATACAGGGGGAGACCTCTAACTATGGCTACACCTTC

j_gene: TRBJ2-1
d_gene: .
v_gene: TRBV5-6
abundance: .
CDR3aa: CASSLDRGGYNEQFF
CDR3nt: TGTGCCAGCAGCTTGGACAGGGGGGGATACAATGAGCAGTTCTTC

j_gene: TRBJ1-5
d_gene: .
v_gene: TRBV23-1
abundance: .
CDR3aa: CASSQSEKYSNQPQHF
CDR3nt: TGCGCCAGCAGTCAATCTGAAAAATATAGCAATCAGCCCCAGCATTTT

j_gene: TRBJ2-3
d_gene: TRBD1
v_gene: TRBV10-3
abundance: .
CDR3aa: CAISGDRHTDTQYF
CDR3nt: TGTGCCATCAGCGGGGACAGGCACACAGATACGCAGTATTTT

j_gene: TRBJ2-2
d_gene: TRBD2
v_gene: TRBV29-1
abundance: .
CDR3aa: CSVGPPGERGVDGELFF
CDR3nt: TGCAGCGTTGGGCCCCCTGGGGAGCGGGGGGTTGACGGGGAGCTGTTTTTT

j_gene: TRBJ1-5
d_gene: TRBD1
v_gene: TRBV2
abundance: .
CDR3aa: CASSDPGQLDQPQHF
CDR3nt: TGTGCCAGCAGTGACCCGGGACAGCTCGATCAGCCCCAGCATTTT

j_gene: TRBJ2-7
d_gene: TRBD1
v_gene: TRBV6-1
abundance: .
CDR3aa: CASSGTYTTGGEQYF
CDR3nt: TGTGCCAGCAGTGGGACCTACACGACAGGGGGCGAGCAGTACTTC

j_gene: TRBJ2-1
d_gene: TRBD1
v_gene: TRBV4-2
abundance: .
CDR3aa: CASSQELRQGPYNEQFF
CDR3nt: TGTGCCAGCAGCCAAGAATTAAGACAGGGCCCTTACAATGAGCAGTTCTTC

j_gene: TRBJ1-1
d_gene: .
v_gene: TRBV12-5
abundance: .
CDR3aa: CASAPTVNTEAFF
CDR3nt: TGTGCTAGCGCCCCGACAGTGAACACTGAAGCTTTCTTT

j_gene: TRBJ2-4
d_gene: .
v_gene: TRBV11-1
abundance: .
CDR3aa: CASSLMGGAKNIQYF
CDR3nt: TGTGCCAGCAGCTTAATGGGGGGAGCCAAAAACATTCAGTACTTC

j_gene: TRBJ2-7
d_gene: TRBD1
v_gene: TRBV6-2/TRBV6-3
abundance: .
CDR3aa: CASRRDRGLFYEQYF
CDR3nt: TGTGCCAGCAGGAGGGACAGGGGGCTTTTCTACGAGCAGTACTTC

j_gene: TRBJ2-7
d_gene: TRBD1
v_gene: TRBV7-9
abundance: .
CDR3aa: CASREPGQGSYEQYF
CDR3nt: TGTGCCAGCAGGGAGCCGGGACAGGGATCCTACGAGCAGTACTTC

j_gene: TRBJ2-1
d_gene: .
v_gene: TRBV7-3
abundance: .
CDR3aa: CASSPGQYSYNEQFF
CDR3nt: TGTGCCAGCAGCCCTGGACAGTACTCCTACAATGAGCAGTTCTTC

j_gene: TRBJ1-2
d_gene: TRBD1
v_gene: TRBV27
abundance: .
CDR3aa: CASRGTGEGDGYTF
CDR3nt: TGTGCCAGCAGGGGGACAGGGGAGGGAGATGGCTACACCTTC

j_gene: TRBJ2-1
d_gene: TRBD2
v_gene: TRBV27
abundance: .
CDR3aa: CASSSPSRSGTYNEQFF
CDR3nt: TGTGCCAGCAGTTCTCCCAGCCGCAGCGGGACGTACAATGAGCAGTTCTTC

j_gene: TRBJ2-1
d_gene: TRBD2
v_gene: TRBV7-2
abundance: .
CDR3aa: CASSMPLAGGYNEQFF
CDR3nt: TGTGCCAGCAGCATGCCCCTGGCGGGAGGCTACAATGAGCAGTTCTTC

j_gene: TRBJ2-7
d_gene: .
v_gene: TRBV30
abundance: .
CDR3aa: CAWSVLQSGYEQYF
CDR3nt: TGTGCCTGGAGTGTCCTTCAATCGGGCTACGAGCAGTACTTC

j_gene: TRBJ1-4
d_gene: TRBD1
v_gene: TRBV29-1
abundance: .
CDR3aa: CSGTGTDNEKLFF
CDR3nt: TGCAGCGGGACCGGGACAGATAATGAAAAACTGTTTTTT

j_gene: TRBJ1-6
d_gene: .
v_gene: TRBV12-3/TRBV12-4
abundance: once
CDR3aa: CASSLAGEGDSPLHF
CDR3nt: TGTGCCAGCAGTTTAGCAGGCGAGGGTGATTCACCCCTCCACTTT

j_gene: TRBJ1-5
d_gene: .
v_gene: TRBV4-1
abundance: .
CDR3aa: CASSRVQGANQPQHF
CDR3nt: TGCGCCAGCAGTCGGGTACAGGGAGCGAATCAGCCCCAGCATTTT

j_gene: TRBJ2-1
d_gene: .
v_gene: TRBV29-1
abundance: .
CDR3aa: CSESRDPSYNEQFF
CDR3nt: TGCAGCGAAAGCCGGGACCCATCCTACAATGAGCAGTTCTTC

j_gene: TRBJ1-2
d_gene: .
v_gene: TRBV7-9
abundance: .
CDR3aa: CASSLVSGTGSNYTF
CDR3nt: TGTGCCAGCAGCTTAGTCTCCGGGACGGGTTCTAACTACACCTTC

j_gene: TRBJ2-7
d_gene: .
v_gene: TRBV7-9
abundance: .
CDR3aa: CASSLGGHEQYF
CDR3nt: TGTGCCAGCAGCTTGGGGGGCCACGAGCAGTACTTC

j_gene: TRBJ2-7
d_gene: TRBD2
v_gene: TRBV3-1
abundance: .
CDR3aa: CASSQVATSGLEQYF
CDR3nt: TGTGCCAGCAGCCAAGTAGCGACTAGCGGCCTTGAGCAGTACTTC

j_gene: TRBJ2-5
d_gene: .
v_gene: TRBV20-1
abundance: .
CDR3aa: CSAGGLPEETQYF
CDR3nt: TGCAGTGCTGGGGGACTTCCAGAAGAGACCCAGTACTTC

j_gene: TRBJ2-7
d_gene: .
v_gene: TRBV5-1
abundance: .
CDR3aa: CASSLEGKQYF
CDR3nt: TGCGCCAGCAGCTTGGAGGGCAAGCAGTACTTC

j_gene: TRBJ1-1
d_gene: .
v_gene: TRBV20-1
abundance: .
CDR3aa: CSARARGGFSFEAFF
CDR3nt: TGCAGTGCTAGAGCTAGGGGGGGTTTCAGCTTTGAAGCTTTCTTT

j_gene: TRBJ1-2
d_gene: .
v_gene: TRBV5-1
abundance: .
CDR3aa: CASSQGQLDGYTF
CDR3nt: TGCGCCAGCAGCCAAGGACAGTTGGATGGCTACACCTTC

j_gene: TRBJ1-6
d_gene: .
v_gene: TRBV6-5
abundance: .
CDR3aa: CASSRDGYSPLHF
CDR3nt: TGTGCCAGCAGCCGGGACGGCTATTCACCCCTCCACTTT

j_gene: TRBJ2-1
d_gene: .
v_gene: TRBV29-1
abundance: .
CDR3aa: CSVGITGSPSSYNEQFF
CDR3nt: TGCAGCGTGGGGATTACAGGGTCCCCAAGCTCCTACAATGAGCAGTTCTTC

j_gene: TRBJ2-1
d_gene: TRBD2
v_gene: TRBV29-1
abundance: .
CDR3aa: CSVNSLAVYNEQFF
CDR3nt: TGCAGCGTTAACTCCCTAGCGGTCTACAATGAGCAGTTCTTC

j_gene: TRBJ1-2
d_gene: .
v_gene: TRBV20-1
abundance: .
CDR3aa: CSARVFPLGGYTF
CDR3nt: TGCAGTGCTAGAGTTTTCCCCCTGGGTGGCTACACCTTC

j_gene: TRBJ2-5
d_gene: .
v_gene: TRBV4-1
abundance: .
CDR3aa: CASSQAQREETQYF
CDR3nt: TGCGCCAGCAGCCAAGCTCAGCGGGAAGAGACCCAGTACTTC

j_gene: TRBJ1-5
d_gene: .
v_gene: TRBV5-1
abundance: .
CDR3aa: CASSLSTGNDQPQHF
CDR3nt: TGCGCCAGCAGCTTATCTACAGGCAACGATCAGCCCCAGCATTTT

j_gene: TRBJ2-7
d_gene: .
v_gene: TRBV7-6
abundance: .
CDR3aa: CASSLSPGDGQYF
CDR3nt: TGTGCCAGCAGCTTAAGCCCAGGGGACGGGCAGTACTTC

j_gene: TRBJ2-2
d_gene: TRBD1
v_gene: TRBV19
abundance: .
CDR3aa: CASSSLGTGNGGELFF
CDR3nt: TGTGCCAGTAGTAGCCTAGGGACAGGGAATGGAGGGGAGCTGTTTTTT

j_gene: TRBJ1-2
d_gene: TRBD1
v_gene: TRBV23-1
abundance: .
CDR3aa: CASSQLWGGTAIYGYTF
CDR3nt: TGCGCCAGCAGTCAATTATGGGGGGGGACAGCGATCTATGGCTACACCTTC

j_gene: TRBJ2-1
d_gene: .
v_gene: TRBV20-1
abundance: .
CDR3aa: CSARGAANEQFF
CDR3nt: TGCAGTGCTCGGGGGGCGGCCAATGAGCAGTTCTTC